These 15 T cell receptor beta chains originate from one sample sequenced in a study of beta chain features in type 1 diabetes. The sequenced template was cDNA made from the entire isolated RNA. The repertoire was sequenced with immunoSEQ multiplex PCR; TCRdb's copy has only in-frame clones and lacks some. The repertoire holds 250,000 or so clones, with 68% as singletons. The sample was naive CD4+ T cells from blood. The origin of the receptors is a man younger than 45 in good health.

This clone was observed a handful of times. The rearrangement links TRBV6-5 to TRBJ2-1, with 8 bases identical to TRBD2. V lost 6 bases and J lost 6; bases outside the gene matches: 4. Germline V CDR1 and CDR2: MNHEY, SVGAGI. The CDR3 consists of 13 residues. The CDR3 spells CASRTAGGNEQFF. For the CDR3, the DNA is TGTGCCAGCAGGACTGCGGGAGGCAATGAGCAGTTCTTC.

V and J are TRBV30 and TRBJ1-1; D is uncertain. This CDR3 comprises 14 residues. Germline V gene data show CDR1 as GTSNPN and CDR2 as SVGIG (reference sequence). V shed 0 bases and J shed 0 bases, with 8 bases lying between them. CDR3 in DNA: TGTGCCTGGAGTGTAAGGCATATGAACACTGAAGCTTTCTTT. It is translated as CAWSVRHMNTEAFF.

In the case of this clone: Other nucleotide sequences from this sample produce the same CDR3. The V call is TRBV6-5, the J call TRBJ2-7, with D maybe TRBD2 (7 bases). The CDR3 loop spans 14 amino acids. Trimming stripped 6 bases from V and 0 bases from J, with 12 bases between. Germline CDR1 reads MNHEY; CDR2 reads SVGAGI. The CDR3 reads CASSRGASSYEQYF. The CDR3 DNA reads TGTGCCAGCAGCCGGGGGGCGAGCTCCTACGAGCAGTACTTC.

The chain has TRBV19 and TRBJ1-5; TRBD1 might be the D (5 bases). Deletions cut 0 bases from V and 5 bases from J, with 5 bases between. Germline assignment: CDR1 LNHDA and CDR2 SQIVND (reference sequence). The CDR3 contains 13 residues. In DNA form, the CDR3 reads TGTGCCAGTAGTATAGACAGGGATCAGCCCCAGCATTTT. This encodes CASSIDRDQPQHF.

CDR3 residues: CAWSPRGPRRAFF. CDR3 in DNA: TGTGCCTGGAGTCCAAGGGGTCCCCGGAGAGCTTTCTTT. This chain joins TRBV30 and TRBJ1-1; D perhaps matches TRBD1 (5 bases). Germline V gives CDR1 GTSNPN, CDR2 SVGIG (reference sequence). This CDR3 region has 13 residues. Trimming left V 2 bases short and J 10 bases short, with 17 bases between.

The V gene is TRBV7-2, the J gene TRBJ2-5; 8 nucleotides align to TRBD1. The junction had 10 bases not matched to a gene; V was cut back by 0 bases and J by 4 bases. The germline V gene has CDR1 SGHTA and CDR2 FQGNSA. The CDR3 consists of 17 residues. The CDR3 sequence: CASSLAKMAGGVETQYF. CDR3 coding DNA: TGTGCCAGCAGCTTAGCGAAGATGGCAGGGGGCGTAGAGACCCAGTACTTC.

This clone was detected a few times. This rearrangement joins TRBV29-1 to TRBJ2-5; tentatively, D is TRBD1 or TRBD2 (5 bases each). Germline V gives CDR1 SQVTM, CDR2 ANQGSEA. Deletions cut 7 bases from V and 2 bases from J, with 14 bases between. The CDR3 is made up of 13 amino acids. CDR3 sequence: CSAHRGSQETQYF. CDR3 sequence (DNA): TGCAGCGCCCACCGGGGCAGTCAAGAGACCCAGTACTTC.

The chain employs TRBV18 and TRBJ1-1; no clear D. The CDR3 length is 14 residues. The V gene lost 0 bases and the J gene lost 4 bases, with 9 bases spanning the gap. Germline values: CDR1 KGHSH, CDR2 LQKENI. The CDR3 region is CASSPPSFPTEAFF. CDR3 coding DNA: TGTGCCAGCTCACCACCTTCATTTCCCACTGAAGCTTTCTTT.

V usage is TRBV4-1 and J usage is TRBJ2-4; D might be TRBD2 (6 bases). The CDR3 is 14 amino acids. Germline assignment: CDR1 MGHRA and CDR2 YSYEKL. V gave up 2 bases and J gave up 9 bases, with 14 bases separating them. The CDR3 DNA follows: TGCGCCAGCAGCCAATTCGCGGGGCAGGGCATTCAGTACTTC. It translates to CASSQFAGQGIQYF.

To note about this clone: The same CDR3 is also encoded by other DNA sequences in this sample. The chain has TRBV30 and TRBJ2-1; a weak D match, TRBD2 (6 bases). Per the germline V gene, CDR1 is GTSNPN and CDR2 is SVGIG (reference sequence). With 2 bases removed from V and 0 bases from J, the gap between germline ends came to 8 bases. The CDR3 totals 14 residues. This chain's CDR3 is CAWSRGSSYNEQFF. CDR3 nucleotides: TGTGCCTGGAGTCGGGGGAGCTCCTACAATGAGCAGTTCTTC.

The chain uses TRBV29-1 and TRBJ2-1; the match to TRBD1 covers 10 bases. The CDR3 is made up of 13 amino acids. V lost 6 bases and J lost 2; bases outside the gene matches: 1. The germline gives CDR1 SQVTM, CDR2 ANQGSEA. The CDR3 DNA reads TGCAGCGTCGGACAGGGGGCCTACAATGAGCAGTTCTTC. It encodes CSVGQGAYNEQFF.

The chain has TRBV29-1 and TRBJ2-7; 7 bases agree with TRBD1. Germline-derived CDR1 and CDR2 are SQVTM and ANQGSEA. V gave up 0 bases and J gave up 2 bases; unmatched junction bases: 4. The CDR3 is 14 amino acids. The CDR3 DNA sequence: TGCAGCGTTGAAGATCGAGGGACAGCCTACGAGCAGTACTTC. Translation gives CSVEDRGTAYEQYF.

A few counts support this clone. The chain joins TRBV14 to TRBJ2-1; D not certain. Germline V gene data show CDR1 as SGHDN and CDR2 as FVKESK. V lost 1 base, J lost 8 bases, and 18 bases lay in between. The CDR3 is made up of 16 amino acids. The CDR3 sequence: CASSQGVWAEEYEQFF. The CDR3, as DNA: TGTGCCAGCAGCCAAGGGGTGTGGGCCGAAGAATATGAGCAGTTCTTC.

This clone has just a few counts. The rearrangement uses TRBV30 and TRBJ2-3, with a weak D call TRBD2 (6 bases). Germline CDR1 and CDR2: GTSNPN and SVGIG (reference sequence). V was pared by 2 bases and J by 5 bases, with 8 bases between. This CDR3 is 12 amino acids long. The CDR3, as DNA: TGTGCCTGGAGTCAGGGAGGAGATACGCAGTATTTT. Amino acids: CAWSQGGDTQYF.

J is TRBJ2-5 and V is TRBV30; TRBD1 might be the D (5 bases). V was trimmed by 2 bases and J by 4 bases, leaving 11 bases between them. Germline loops: CDR1 GTSNPN, CDR2 SVGIG (reference sequence). CDR3 length equals 13 residues. The CDR3 reads CAWSSRVGETQYF. CDR3 in DNA: TGTGCCTGGAGTTCCAGGGTAGGAGAGACCCAGTACTTC.